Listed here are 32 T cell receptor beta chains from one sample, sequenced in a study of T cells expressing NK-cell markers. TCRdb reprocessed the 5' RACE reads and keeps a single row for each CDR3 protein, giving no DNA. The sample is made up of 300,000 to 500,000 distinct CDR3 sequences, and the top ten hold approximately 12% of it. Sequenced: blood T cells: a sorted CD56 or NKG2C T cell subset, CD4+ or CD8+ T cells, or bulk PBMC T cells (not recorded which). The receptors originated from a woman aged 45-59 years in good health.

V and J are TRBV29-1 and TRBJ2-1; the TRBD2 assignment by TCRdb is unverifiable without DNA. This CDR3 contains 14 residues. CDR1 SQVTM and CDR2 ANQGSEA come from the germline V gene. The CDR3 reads CSVRLAGERIEQFF.

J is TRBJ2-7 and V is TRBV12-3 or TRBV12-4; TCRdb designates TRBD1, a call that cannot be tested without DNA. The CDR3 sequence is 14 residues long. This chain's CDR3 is CASSQGAMEYEQYF.

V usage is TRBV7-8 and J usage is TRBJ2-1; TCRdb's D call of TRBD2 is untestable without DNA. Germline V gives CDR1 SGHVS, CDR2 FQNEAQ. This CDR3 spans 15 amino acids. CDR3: CASRPGLAGVAEQFF.

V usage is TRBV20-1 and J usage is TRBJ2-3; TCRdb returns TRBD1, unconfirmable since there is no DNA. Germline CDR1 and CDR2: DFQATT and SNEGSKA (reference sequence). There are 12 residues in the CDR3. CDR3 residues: CSAYRGTDTQYF.

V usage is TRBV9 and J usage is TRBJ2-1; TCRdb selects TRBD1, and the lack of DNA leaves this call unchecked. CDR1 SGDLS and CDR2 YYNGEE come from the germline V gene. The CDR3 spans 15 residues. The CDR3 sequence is CASSPRDNSYNEQFF.

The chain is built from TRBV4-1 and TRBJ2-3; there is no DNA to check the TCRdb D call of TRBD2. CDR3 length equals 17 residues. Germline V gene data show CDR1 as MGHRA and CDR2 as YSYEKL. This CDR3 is CASSQEVVSGSTDTQYF.

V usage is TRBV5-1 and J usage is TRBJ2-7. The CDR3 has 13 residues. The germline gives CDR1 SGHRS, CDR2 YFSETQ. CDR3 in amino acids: CASSALIAYEQYF.

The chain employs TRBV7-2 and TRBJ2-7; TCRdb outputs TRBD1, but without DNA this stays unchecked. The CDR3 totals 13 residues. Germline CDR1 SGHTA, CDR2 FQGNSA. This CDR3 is CASSSLQGDEQYF.

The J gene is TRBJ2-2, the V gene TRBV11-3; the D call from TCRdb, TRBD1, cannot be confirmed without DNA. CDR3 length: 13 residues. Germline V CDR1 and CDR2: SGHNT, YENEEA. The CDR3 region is CASSPGVTGELFF.

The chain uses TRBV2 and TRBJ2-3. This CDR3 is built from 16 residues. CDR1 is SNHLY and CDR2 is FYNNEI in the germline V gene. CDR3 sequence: CASSEGFARYTDTQYF.

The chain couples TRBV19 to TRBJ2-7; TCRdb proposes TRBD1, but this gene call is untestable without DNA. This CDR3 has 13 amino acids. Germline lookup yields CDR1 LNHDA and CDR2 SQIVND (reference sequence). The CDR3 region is CAIEFGGSFEQYF.

The CDR3 is CSVIKTLAGELFF. The rearrangement joins TRBV29-1 to TRBJ2-2. The CDR3 covers 13 residues. In germline, CDR1 is SQVTM, CDR2 ANQGSEA.

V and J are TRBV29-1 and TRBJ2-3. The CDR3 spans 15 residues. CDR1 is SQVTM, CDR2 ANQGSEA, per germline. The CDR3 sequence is CSVEEFRAATDTQYF.

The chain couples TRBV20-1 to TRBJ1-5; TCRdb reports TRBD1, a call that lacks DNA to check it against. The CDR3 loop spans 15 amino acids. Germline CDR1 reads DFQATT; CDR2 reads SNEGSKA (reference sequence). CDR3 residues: CSARSPTGVNQPQHF.

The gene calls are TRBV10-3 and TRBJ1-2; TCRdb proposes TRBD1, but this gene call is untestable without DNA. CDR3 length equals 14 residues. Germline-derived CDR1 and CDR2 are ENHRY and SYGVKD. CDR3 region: CAISFGQGAYGYTF.

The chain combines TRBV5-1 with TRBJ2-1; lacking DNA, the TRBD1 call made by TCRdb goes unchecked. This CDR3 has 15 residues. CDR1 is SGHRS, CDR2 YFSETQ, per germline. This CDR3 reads CASSLSGTEGSLWFF.

The CDR3: CASSLAGGRDGELFF. This chain connects TRBV12-3 or TRBV12-4 to TRBJ2-2; TCRdb's D call, TRBD1, is unchecked because there is no DNA. The length of the CDR3 is 15 residues.

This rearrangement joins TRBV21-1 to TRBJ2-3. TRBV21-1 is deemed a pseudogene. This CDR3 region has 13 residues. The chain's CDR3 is CASRAGFTDTQYF.

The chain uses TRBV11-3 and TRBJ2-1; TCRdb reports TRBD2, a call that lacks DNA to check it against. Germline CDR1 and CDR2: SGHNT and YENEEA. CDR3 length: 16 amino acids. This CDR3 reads CASSSPATSGYNEQFF.

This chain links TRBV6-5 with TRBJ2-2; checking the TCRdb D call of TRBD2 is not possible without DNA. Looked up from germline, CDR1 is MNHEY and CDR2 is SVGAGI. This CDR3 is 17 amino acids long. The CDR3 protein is CASSSTPPSGVTGELFF.

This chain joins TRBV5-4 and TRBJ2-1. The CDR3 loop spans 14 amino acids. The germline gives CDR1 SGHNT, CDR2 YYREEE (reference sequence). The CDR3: CASSFPNSNNEQFF.

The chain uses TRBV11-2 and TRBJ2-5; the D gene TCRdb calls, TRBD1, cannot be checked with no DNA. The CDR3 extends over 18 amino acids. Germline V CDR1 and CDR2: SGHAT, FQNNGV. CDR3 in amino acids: CASSLAPGLGTGTGTQYF.

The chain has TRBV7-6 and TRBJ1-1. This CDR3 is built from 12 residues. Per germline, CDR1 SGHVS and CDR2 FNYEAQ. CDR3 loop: CASSLGGNEAFF.

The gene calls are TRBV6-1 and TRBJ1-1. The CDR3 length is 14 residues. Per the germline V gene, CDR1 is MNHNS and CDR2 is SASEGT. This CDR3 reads CASRNRVQNTEAFF.

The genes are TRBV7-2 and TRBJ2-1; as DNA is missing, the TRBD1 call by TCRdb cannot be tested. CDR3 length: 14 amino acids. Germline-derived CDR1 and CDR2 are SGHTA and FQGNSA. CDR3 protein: CASSLTPTGIEQFF.

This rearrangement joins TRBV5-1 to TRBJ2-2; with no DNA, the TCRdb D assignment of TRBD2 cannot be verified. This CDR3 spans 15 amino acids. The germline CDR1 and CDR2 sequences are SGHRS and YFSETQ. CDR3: CASSLISGPTGELFF.

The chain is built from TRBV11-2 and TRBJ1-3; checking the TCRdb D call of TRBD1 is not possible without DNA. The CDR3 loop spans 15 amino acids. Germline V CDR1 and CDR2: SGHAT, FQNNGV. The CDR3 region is CASSSITGAGNTIYF.

This CDR3 reads CASSLGLGTGELFF. The rearrangement joins TRBV5-1 to TRBJ2-2. From germline, CDR1 is SGHRS and CDR2 YFSETQ. This CDR3 has 14 amino acids.

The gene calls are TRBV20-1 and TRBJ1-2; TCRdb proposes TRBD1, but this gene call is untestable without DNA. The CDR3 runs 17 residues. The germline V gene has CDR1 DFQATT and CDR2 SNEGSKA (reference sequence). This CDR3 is CSVIVPNRGQARYGYTF.

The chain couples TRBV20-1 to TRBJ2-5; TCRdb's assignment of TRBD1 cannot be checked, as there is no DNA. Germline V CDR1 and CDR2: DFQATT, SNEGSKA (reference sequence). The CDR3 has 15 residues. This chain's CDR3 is CSASSGHISQETQYF.

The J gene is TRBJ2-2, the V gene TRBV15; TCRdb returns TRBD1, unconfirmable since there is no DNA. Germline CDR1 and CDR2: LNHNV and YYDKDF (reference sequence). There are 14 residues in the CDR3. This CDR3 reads CATTPRGAGGELFF. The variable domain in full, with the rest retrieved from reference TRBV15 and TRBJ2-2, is DAMVIQNPRYQVTQFGKPVTLSCSQTLNHNVMYWYQQKSSQAPKLLFHYYDKDFNNEADTPDNFQSRRPNTSFCFLDIRSPGLGDTAMYLCATTPRGAGGELFFGEGSRLTVL.

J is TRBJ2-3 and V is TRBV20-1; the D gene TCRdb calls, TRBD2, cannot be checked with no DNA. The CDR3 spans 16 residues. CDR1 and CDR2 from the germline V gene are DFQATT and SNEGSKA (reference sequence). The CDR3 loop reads CSASSGSGRAADTQYF.